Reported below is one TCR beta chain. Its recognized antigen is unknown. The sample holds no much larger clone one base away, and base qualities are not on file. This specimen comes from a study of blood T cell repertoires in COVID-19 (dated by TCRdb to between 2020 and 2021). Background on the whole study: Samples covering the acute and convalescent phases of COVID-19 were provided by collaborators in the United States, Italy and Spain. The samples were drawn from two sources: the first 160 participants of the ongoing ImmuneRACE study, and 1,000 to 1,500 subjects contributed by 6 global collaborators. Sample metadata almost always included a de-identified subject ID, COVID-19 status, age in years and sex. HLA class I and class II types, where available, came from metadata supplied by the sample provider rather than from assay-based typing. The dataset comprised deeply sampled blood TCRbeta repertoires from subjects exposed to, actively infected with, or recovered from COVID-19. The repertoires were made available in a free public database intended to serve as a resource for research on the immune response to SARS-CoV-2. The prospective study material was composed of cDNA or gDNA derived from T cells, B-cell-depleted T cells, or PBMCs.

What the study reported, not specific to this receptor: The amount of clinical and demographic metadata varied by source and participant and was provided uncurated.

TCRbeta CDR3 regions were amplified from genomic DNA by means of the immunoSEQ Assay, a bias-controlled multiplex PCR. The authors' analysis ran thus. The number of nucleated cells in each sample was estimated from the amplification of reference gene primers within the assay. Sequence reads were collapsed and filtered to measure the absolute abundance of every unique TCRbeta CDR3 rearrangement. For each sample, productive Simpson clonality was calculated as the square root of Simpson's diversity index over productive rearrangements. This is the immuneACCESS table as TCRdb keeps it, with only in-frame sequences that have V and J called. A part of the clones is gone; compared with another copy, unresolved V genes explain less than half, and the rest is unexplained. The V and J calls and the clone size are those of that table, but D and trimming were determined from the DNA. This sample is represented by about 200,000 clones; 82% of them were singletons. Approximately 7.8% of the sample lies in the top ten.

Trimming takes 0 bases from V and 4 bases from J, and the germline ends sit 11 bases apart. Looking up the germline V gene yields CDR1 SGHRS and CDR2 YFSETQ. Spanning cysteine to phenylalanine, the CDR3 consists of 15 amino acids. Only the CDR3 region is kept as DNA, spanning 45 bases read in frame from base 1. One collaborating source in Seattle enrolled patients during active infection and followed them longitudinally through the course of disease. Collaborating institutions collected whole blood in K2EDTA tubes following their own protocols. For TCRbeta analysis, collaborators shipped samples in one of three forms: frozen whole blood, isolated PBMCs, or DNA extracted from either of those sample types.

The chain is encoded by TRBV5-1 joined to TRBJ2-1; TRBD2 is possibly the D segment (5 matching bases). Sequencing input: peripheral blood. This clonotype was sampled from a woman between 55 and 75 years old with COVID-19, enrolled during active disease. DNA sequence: TGCGCCAGCAGCTTGGCCCCCGGGATGTACAATGAGCAGTTCTTC. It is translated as CASSLAPGMYNEQFF.